The next 19 T cell receptor beta chains were all read from a single sample in a study of blood T cell repertoires in COVID-19. Assay: immunoSEQ multiplex PCR; the TCRdb copy retains only in-frame clones and omits some. The sample lists about 440,000 clones; 90% were seen once. Material: PBMCs or T cells enriched from blood (not recorded which). The origin of the receptors is a man younger than 35 who had recovered from COVID-19.

The J gene is TRBJ1-5, the V gene TRBV19; D perhaps matches TRBD1 (5 bases). Germline V gene lookup returns CDR1 LNHDA and CDR2 SQIVND (reference sequence). The CDR3 consists of 14 residues. V was pared by 1 base and J by 3 bases, with 7 bases between. As DNA, the CDR3 is TGTGCCAGTAGTATAGTCAGGGCCAATCAGCCCCAGCATTTT. This gives the protein CASSIVRANQPQHF.

This chain joins TRBV29-1 and TRBJ2-2, with TRBD2 matching over 9 bases. J was trimmed by 5 bases and V by 8 bases; bases with no gene match: 3. There are 12 residues in the CDR3. CDR1 is SQVTM and CDR2 is ANQGSEA in the germline V gene. CDR3: CSLLAGTGELFF. CDR3 DNA sequence: TGCAGCCTCCTAGCGGGAACCGGGGAGCTGTTTTTT.

This clone was seen a handful of times. The chain carries TRBV4-2 and TRBJ2-5; 7 nucleotides line up with TRBD2. J lost 5 bases, V lost 0 bases, and 3 bases had no gene match. The CDR3 extends over 14 amino acids. Looked up from germline, CDR1 is LGHNA and CDR2 is YNFKEQ. The CDR3: CASSQDAGVETQYF. DNA of the CDR3: TGTGCCAGCAGCCAAGATGCGGGAGTGGAGACCCAGTACTTC.

The chain carries TRBV19 and TRBJ1-1; D not resolved. The CDR3 has 13 amino acids. V lost 3 bases to trimming and J lost 6 bases, with 11 bases between them. The V gene's germline CDR1 is LNHDA and CDR2 SQIVND (reference sequence). The CDR3 loop reads CASSIGRASEAFF. CDR3 nucleotide sequence: TGTGCCAGTAGTATTGGGCGTGCGTCTGAAGCTTTCTTT.

The CDR3 coding sequence is TGTGCCAGCAAGGAGGGTGACAGCCTCTCCTACGAGCAGTACTTC. Its translation is CASKEGDSLSYEQYF. The chain links TRBV7-9 to TRBJ2-7; D perhaps matches TRBD2 (6 bases). The CDR3 covers 15 residues. CDR1 and CDR2 (germline): SEHNR, FQNEAQ (reference sequence). Deletions cut 7 bases from V and 0 bases from J, with 16 bases between.

The chain recombines TRBV2 with TRBJ2-2; D possibly corresponds to TRBD1 (5 bases). The CDR3 length is 16 residues. Germline loops: CDR1 SNHLY, CDR2 FYNNEI. The V and J ends lost 1 base and 8 bases respectively, with 17 bases between them. The chain's CDR3 is CASSEGQTVVTGELFF. The CDR3 bases are TGTGCCAGCAGTGAAGGGCAGACAGTGGTAACGGGGGAGCTGTTTTTT.

This clone was detected a few times. The chain couples TRBV4-1 to TRBJ2-2; 7 bases map to TRBD2. The CDR3 is made up of 15 amino acids. Germline V CDR1 and CDR2: MGHRA, YSYEKL. The J segment lost 4 bases and the V segment lost 1 base, leaving 3 bases of the junction unmatched. This CDR3 reads CASSQVPGGTGELFF. The DNA of the CDR3 is TGCGCCAGCAGCCAAGTACCGGGGGGCACCGGGGAGCTGTTTTTT.

In nucleotides, the CDR3 is TGTGCCAGCAGCTTGGACCCTCGCACCCAGTATTCACCCCTCCACTTT. It specifies CASSLDPRTQYSPLHF. The chain combines TRBV5-4 with TRBJ1-6; no clear D gene. V dropped 0 bases and J dropped 8 bases, with 15 bases sitting between them. CDR1 is SGHNT and CDR2 is YYREEE in the germline V gene (reference sequence). This CDR3 region has 16 residues.

The gene calls are TRBV10-2 and TRBJ1-1, with TRBD1 matching 8 bases. Germline V gene sequence: CDR1 WSHSY, CDR2 SAAADI. CDR3 length: 12 residues. J was trimmed by 7 bases and V by 6 bases; bases with no gene match: 4. CDR3 DNA sequence: TGCGCCAGCAGGGTTGGGACAGGTGAAGCTTTCTTT. It translates to CASRVGTGEAFF.

This clone was seen a single time. This chain links TRBV3-1 (or the pseudogene TRBV3-2) with TRBJ2-3, with 9 nucleotides matching TRBD2. Germline V lookup: CDR1 LGHDT, CDR2 YNNKEL (reference sequence). This CDR3 has 14 amino acids. The V segment lost 5 bases and the J segment 8 bases; nucleotides outside the gene matches: 8. In DNA, the CDR3 is TGTGCCAGCAGCTCGATGGGCGGGGGGGTTACGCAGTATTTT. This codes for CASSSMGGGVTQYF.

This sequence joins TRBV10-2 and TRBJ2-2; 11 bases fit TRBD2. Germline V gives CDR1 WSHSY, CDR2 SAAADI. With 6 bases clipped from V and 6 bases from J, the junction kept 9 bases outside the gene matches. The CDR3 is 16 amino acids. CDR3 DNA sequence: TGCGCCAGCAGCGCATTTAGCGGGGGGGCGGCCGGGGAGCTGTTTTTT. Its translation: CASSAFSGGAAGELFF.

This clone was observed a single time. The chain is built from TRBV5-1 and TRBJ1-1; the match to TRBD1 covers 7 bases. Germline lookup yields CDR1 SGHRS and CDR2 YFSETQ. This CDR3 is built from 13 residues. Losses at the gene ends were 4 bases for V and 6 bases for J; bases not matched to a gene: 6. CDR3 bases: TGCGCCAGCAGCCCTACAGGGGAGGCTGAAGCTTTCTTT. Its translation: CASSPTGEAEAFF.

This clone occurred a few times. CDR3 in amino acids: CASSLNLGELFF. CDR3 DNA sequence: TGCGCCAGCAGCTTAAATCTCGGGGAGCTGTTTTTT. The rearrangement joins TRBV5-1 to TRBJ2-2; unclear D gene. Germline CDR1 reads SGHRS; CDR2 reads YFSETQ. The CDR3 is made up of 12 amino acids. V lost 2 bases, J lost 7 bases, and 6 bases lay in between.

In this sample, this clone turned up a few times. V usage is TRBV5-4 and J usage is TRBJ2-7, with TRBD1 identical over 8 bases. V was pared by 4 bases and J by 5 bases, with 2 bases of the junction left unmatched. Germline CDR1 reads SGHNT; CDR2 reads YYREEE (reference sequence). This CDR3 is built from 12 residues. The CDR3 spells CASSLDRDEQYF. CDR3 sequence (DNA): TGTGCCAGCAGCCTGGACAGGGACGAGCAGTACTTC.

The chain is built from TRBV25-1 and TRBJ1-6; 10 bases are a match to TRBD1. V was pared by 7 bases and J by 4 bases, with 7 bases of the junction left unmatched. Germline V gives CDR1 MGHDK, CDR2 SYGVNS. The length of the CDR3 is 16 residues. In DNA, the CDR3 is TGTGCCAGCACCACGGGACAGGGGACTTATAATTCACCCCTCCACTTT. As protein: CASTTGQGTYNSPLHF.

This clone has only one observation. The rearrangement links TRBV11-3 to TRBJ2-7; 8 nucleotides line up with TRBD1. Trimming took 3 bases from V and 5 from J; bases not matched to a gene: 6. The CDR3 has 14 amino acids. Germline V gene lookup returns CDR1 SGHNT and CDR2 YENEEA. The CDR3 DNA reads TGTGCCAGCAGCTTCTCCGAGACAGGGGACGAGCAGTACTTC. As protein: CASSFSETGDEQYF. The full variable domain, rest sourced from reference TRBV11-3 and TRBJ2-7, is EAGVVQSPRYKIIEKKQPVAFWCNPISGHNTLYWYLQNLGQGPELLIRYENEEAVDDSQLPKDRFSAERLKGVDSTLKIQPAELGDSAVYLCASSFSETGDEQYFGPGTRLTVT.

J is TRBJ2-1 and V is TRBV6-5; 8 nucleotides agree with TRBD2. After removal of 7 bases from V and 7 bases from J, the junction contained 12 bases not matched to a gene. Germline V lookup: CDR1 MNHEY, CDR2 SVGAGI. The CDR3 contains 15 residues. CDR3 coding DNA: TGTGCCAGCACTACCGCGAGCGGGAGAACTAATGAGCAGTTCTTC. Encoded protein: CASTTASGRTNEQFF.

This chain joins TRBV29-1 and TRBJ2-1; D is possibly TRBD1 (6 bases). The CDR3 extends over 15 amino acids. V dropped 0 bases and J dropped 2 bases, with 11 bases sitting between them. Germline V CDR1 and CDR2: SQVTM, ANQGSEA. CDR3 sequence (DNA): TGCAGCGTTGAAGATGGTACAGGGCCCTACAATGAGCAGTTCTTC. It specifies CSVEDGTGPYNEQFF.

Details on this clone: The sample carries other DNA sequences with the same CDR3. V is TRBV11-2 and J is TRBJ1-3; D is perhaps TRBD1 (5 bases). The CDR3 is made up of 15 amino acids. V was pared by 3 bases and J by 0 bases, with 9 bases between. Germline V gives CDR1 SGHAT, CDR2 FQNNGV. The DNA for the CDR3 is TGTGCCAGCAGCTTGGGGCGGAGCTCTGGAAACACCATATATTTT. Amino acid sequence: CASSLGRSSGNTIYF.